Presented here are 18 T cell receptor beta chains from one specimen sequenced in a study of blood T cell repertoires in COVID-19. The repertoire was sequenced with immunoSEQ multiplex PCR; TCRdb's copy has only in-frame clones and lacks some. This sample has a few hundred thousand clones; 75% to 90% occur once, and the top ten carry less than 1%. The sequenced material came from peripheral blood. The receptors come from a woman between 35 and 50 years old who had recovered from COVID-19.

The CDR3 DNA reads as TGTGCCAGCAGTTACTACCCGACAGGAAATGAGCAGTTCTTC. Encoded protein: CASSYYPTGNEQFF. The chain couples TRBV6-6 to TRBJ2-1, with TRBD1 as a possible D gene (6 bases). V lost 1 base, J lost 7 bases, and 11 bases lay in between. This CDR3 region has 14 residues. From germline, CDR1 is MNHNY and CDR2 SVGAGI (reference sequence).

The chain uses TRBV5-1 and TRBJ2-1, with D possibly TRBD2 on 5 matching bases. Trimming took off 4 bases at V and 9 bases at J, with 14 bases between the two ends. The germline V gene encodes CDR1 SGHRS and CDR2 YFSETQ. The CDR3 consists of 13 residues. CDR3 in DNA: TGCGCCAGCAGCGCGAATGGCGAGGGTGAGCAGTTCTTC. Translation gives CASSANGEGEQFF.

V gene TRBV28 combines with J gene TRBJ1-2; D unclear. Trimming stripped 2 bases from V and 3 bases from J, with 4 bases between. CDR1 and CDR2 (germline): MDHEN, SYDVKM. CDR3 size: 12 residues. The CDR3 nucleotides read TGTGCCAGCAGTTTAACTGACTATGGCTACACCTTC. Its translation is CASSLTDYGYTF.

The chain carries TRBV2 and TRBJ2-3, with 10 bases that match TRBD1. The CDR3 totals 15 residues. The V gene end was trimmed by 5 bases and the J gene end by 4 bases; junction bases not matched to a gene: 6. CDR1 and CDR2 (germline): SNHLY, FYNNEI. CDR3 DNA: TGTGCCAGCAGTACCCGGACAGGGGGAGCAGATACGCAGTATTTT. Translated: CASSTRTGGADTQYF.

The chain has TRBV5-4 and TRBJ2-5, with TRBD1 matching over 7 bases. This CDR3 contains 14 residues. Germline lookup yields CDR1 SGHNT and CDR2 YYREEE (reference sequence). Trimming at V came to 9 bases and at J to 2 bases, leaving 10 bases not matched to a gene. CDR3 protein: CATSNSQGQETQYF. CDR3 bases: TGTGCCACCTCCAATTCACAGGGGCAAGAGACCCAGTACTTC.

The chain employs TRBV5-4 and TRBJ1-2; no clear D gene. There are 15 residues in the CDR3. Looked up from germline, CDR1 is SGHNT and CDR2 is YYREEE (reference sequence). Trimming stripped 3 bases from V and 2 bases from J, with 14 bases between. In DNA form, the CDR3 reads TGTGCCAGCAGCTCATACTATGAGCAGAACTATGGCTACACCTTC. Its translation is CASSSYYEQNYGYTF. Supplemented by reference TRBV5-4 and TRBJ1-2, the full variable domain reads ETGVTQSPTHLIKTRGQQVTLRCSSQSGHNTVSWYQQALGQGPQFIFQYYREEENGRGNFPPRFSGLQFPNYSSELNVNALELDDSALYLCASSSYYEQNYGYTFGSGTRLTVV.

This chain links TRBV6-5 with TRBJ1-2; D is perhaps TRBD1 (5 bases). The CDR3 totals 13 residues. V was pared by 6 bases and J by 8 bases, with 16 bases between. Looked up from germline, CDR1 is MNHEY and CDR2 is SVGAGI. The CDR3 loop reads CASSQGGGRGYTF. CDR3 DNA sequence: TGTGCCAGCAGCCAGGGAGGCGGCAGGGGCTACACCTTC.

This clone showed up just a few times. CDR3 loop: CASISGYSNQPQHF. The CDR3 DNA sequence: TGTGCCAGCATTTCAGGGTACAGCAATCAGCCCCAGCATTTT. The rearrangement uses TRBV6-5 and TRBJ1-5; tentative D call: TRBD1 (5 bases). This CDR3 is built from 14 residues. Germline CDR1 reads MNHEY; CDR2 reads SVGAGI. V was clipped by 7 bases and J by 1 base, with 11 bases between them.

The rearrangement uses TRBV6-4 and TRBJ2-5, with a possible D match to TRBD1 (5 bases). CDR1 and CDR2 (germline): MRHNA, SNTAGT. The CDR3 is 14 amino acids. Trimming shortened V by 2 bases and J by 5 bases, and 12 bases separated the two germline ends. In nucleotides, the CDR3 is TGTGCCAGCAGTGACACAGGCGGCTGGGAGACCCAGTACTTC. Translated, it gives CASSDTGGWETQYF.

The chain links TRBV7-3 to TRBJ2-7; 9 bases align to TRBD1. The V segment lost 2 bases and the J segment 7 bases; nucleotides outside the gene matches: 3. The germline gives CDR1 SGHTA, CDR2 FQGTGA. This CDR3 has 13 amino acids. CDR3 residues: CASSLGQGFEQYF. For the CDR3, the DNA is TGTGCCAGCAGCTTAGGACAGGGGTTTGAGCAGTACTTC. Looking up the rest from reference TRBV7-3 and TRBJ2-7 gives the full variable domain: GAGVSQTPSNKVTEKGKYVELRCDPISGHTALYWYRQSLGQGPEFLIYFQGTGAADDSGLPNDRFFAVRPEGSVSTLKIQRTERGDSAVYLCASSLGQGFEQYFGPGTRLTVT.

The chain is built from TRBV10-3 and TRBJ2-7, with D maybe TRBD2 (5 bases). Trimming removed 2 bases from V and 1 base from J, with 12 bases in between. The germline gives CDR1 ENHRY, CDR2 SYGVKD. This CDR3 comprises 15 residues. The CDR3 coding sequence is TGTGCCATCAGTGAGGGGCCGGGGAAGTCCTACGAGCAGTACTTC. Translation gives CAISEGPGKSYEQYF.

The chain uses TRBV27 and TRBJ2-1, with D possibly TRBD2 on 5 matching bases. Germline V gene data show CDR1 as MNHEY and CDR2 as SMNVEV (reference sequence). V was clipped by 2 bases and J by 10 bases, with 9 bases between them. The CDR3 covers 12 residues. The CDR3: CASSLLPGEQFF. The CDR3 DNA follows: TGTGCCAGCAGTTTACTCCCGGGGGAGCAGTTCTTC.

This chain links TRBV3-1 (or the pseudogene TRBV3-2) with TRBJ1-2; TRBD1 agrees at 8 bases. The V gene end was trimmed by 1 base and the J gene end by 2 bases; junction bases not matched to a gene: 9. The CDR3 spans 17 residues. Germline loops: CDR1 LGHDT, CDR2 YNNKEL (reference sequence). The CDR3 spells CASSQVLGQGGNYGYTF. CDR3 nucleotide sequence: TGTGCCAGCAGCCAAGTTTTAGGACAGGGAGGGAACTATGGCTACACCTTC.

The rearrangement joins TRBV29-1 to TRBJ2-1, with 9 positions matching TRBD2. The V gene's germline CDR1 is SQVTM and CDR2 ANQGSEA. Germline trimming cut 3 bases from V and 15 bases from J; bases unmatched to any gene: 12. The CDR3 sequence is 13 residues long. CDR3 in DNA: TGCAGCGTTGACGGTAGTTCTAGCGGGGTGGGGTTCTTC. Translating it yields CSVDGSSSGVGFF.

This clone was seen just once. The chain couples TRBV27 to TRBJ2-3; a weak D match, TRBD2 (5 bases). The CDR3 is 15 amino acids. Germline CDR1 is MNHEY and CDR2 is SMNVEV (reference sequence). The V gene lost 1 base and the J gene lost 2 bases, with 10 bases spanning the gap. The CDR3 DNA follows: TGTGCCAGCAGTTTATTCTCGGGGAACACAGATACGCAGTATTTT. It translates to CASSLFSGNTDTQYF.

This chain uses TRBV25-1 with TRBJ2-5; TRBD1 aligns across 11 bases. J was trimmed by 5 bases and V by 2 bases; bases with no gene match: 7. This CDR3 is 16 amino acids long. Germline V lookup: CDR1 MGHDK, CDR2 SYGVNS. The CDR3 protein is CASSEPGQGAGETQYF. CDR3 bases: TGTGCCAGCAGTGAACCTGGACAGGGGGCTGGGGAGACCCAGTACTTC.

Points on this clone: Likely a read error: the CDR3 ends without its conserved phenylalanine or tryptophan. The DNA is omitted, as the CDR3 cannot be located on it reliably, and the CDR3 follows TCRdb's listing. The chain has TRBV10-3 and TRBJ2-7; the table's D call of TRBD1 was not tested on the DNA. The CDR3 totals 12 residues, both ends included. From germline, CDR1 is ENHRY and CDR2 SYGVKD. CDR3 amino acids: CAISEFGTGVFL.

A single count supports this clone. This chain uses TRBV6-5 with TRBJ1-2; TRBD1 matches at 8 bases. Germline-derived CDR1 and CDR2 are MNHEY and SVGAGI. With 6 bases clipped from V and 7 bases from J, the junction kept 7 bases outside the gene matches. The CDR3 spans 13 residues. In DNA, the CDR3 is TGTGCCAGCAGGCAGGGGGCGCGACGTGGCTACACCTTC. It yields the protein CASRQGARRGYTF.